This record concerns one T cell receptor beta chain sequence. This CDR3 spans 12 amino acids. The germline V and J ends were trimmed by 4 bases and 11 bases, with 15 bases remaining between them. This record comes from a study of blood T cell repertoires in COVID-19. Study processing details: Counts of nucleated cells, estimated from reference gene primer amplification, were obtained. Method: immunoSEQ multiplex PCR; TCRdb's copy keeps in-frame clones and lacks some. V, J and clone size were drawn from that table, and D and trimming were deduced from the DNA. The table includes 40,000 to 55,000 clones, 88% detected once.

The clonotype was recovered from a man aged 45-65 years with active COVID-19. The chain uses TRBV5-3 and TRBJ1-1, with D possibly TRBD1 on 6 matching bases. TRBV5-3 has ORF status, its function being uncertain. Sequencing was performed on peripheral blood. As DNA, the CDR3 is TGTGCCAGAAGCCTCGACGAGGGGGACGCTTTCTTT. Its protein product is CARSLDEGDAFF.